This T cell receptor (beta chain) was profiled in a study of T cell clonotyping in hematopoietic cell transplantation. Remarks on this clone: Its antigen remains unknown.

General study results and limits: Graft donor and pretransplant recipient Inverse Simpson Index values predicted broader posttransplant TCR diversity.

TCRdb keeps only in-frame clones here, not all; method: immunoSEQ multiplex PCR. The sample contains about 16,000 clones, about 71% of which appear only once. Material: peripheral blood mononuclear cells. This TCR derives from a woman aged 60 to 75 in good health. Some clones in this sample may be carry-over from other donors' samples.

CDR3 amino acids: CASRSNGGETQYF. The DNA for the CDR3 is TGTGCCAGCAGATCTAATGGAGGGGAGACCCAGTACTTC. The chain combines TRBV28 with TRBJ2-5, with TRBD2 as a possible D gene (6 bases). The length of the CDR3 is 13 residues. Per germline, CDR1 MDHEN and CDR2 SYDVKM. The V end lost 6 bases, the J end lost 5 bases, and 13 bases lay between the germline ends.